This entry describes one T cell receptor (beta chain). Germline CDR1 is SGHTA and CDR2 is FQGNSA. V gave up 5 bases and J gave up 3 bases, with 8 bases separating them. The CDR3 has 12 residues. The sample originates from a study of stem cell transplantation in POMP-related autoinflammatory disease. Profiled with immunoSEQ multiplex PCR; TCRdb holds only in-frame clones, not every one. The sample records roughly 6,400 clones, about four fifths being singletons. The receptor was derived from a human donor in good health. This chain links TRBV7-2 with TRBJ2-7; tentative D call: TRBD1 (5 bases). The sample comprised a CXCR5-defined cell subset from PBMCs. The CDR3, as DNA: TGTGCCAGCAGCCTAGGGGACTACGAGCAGTACTTC. Its translation is CASSLGDYEQYF.